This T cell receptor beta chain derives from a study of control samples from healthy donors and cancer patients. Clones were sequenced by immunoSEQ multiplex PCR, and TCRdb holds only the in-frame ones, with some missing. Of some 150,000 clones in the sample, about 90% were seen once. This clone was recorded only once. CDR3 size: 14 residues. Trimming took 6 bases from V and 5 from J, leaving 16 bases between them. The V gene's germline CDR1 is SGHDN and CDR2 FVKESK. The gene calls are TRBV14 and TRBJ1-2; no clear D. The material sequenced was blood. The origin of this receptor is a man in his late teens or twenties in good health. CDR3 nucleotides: TGTGCCAGCAGTCTTGCCGGGAGGACTTATGGCTACACCTTC. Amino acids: CASSLAGRTYGYTF.